Only a few counts were recorded for the clone carrying this T cell receptor beta chain. The antigen is unknown. The data derive from a study of T-cell reconstitution after alpha-beta-depleted transplantation in children. The CDR3 has 12 amino acids. V lost 6 bases and J 2 bases, leaving 11 bases between the germline ends. CDR1 is DFQATT, CDR2 SNEGSKA, per germline (reference sequence). The authors prepared the TCRbeta library with unique molecular identifiers. TCRdb fed the PCR reads into MiXCR, producing one record per CDR3 protein. The sample lists 580,000 or so distinct CDR3 sequences, under 25% occurring once. Study observations and caveats: As was reported, about two months after transplant, alpha-beta T cells came from several hundred expanded graft clones. At the one-year point after transplant, T-cell counts and TCRbeta diversity were found to come mostly from T cells that had been newly produced.

V gene TRBV20-1 combines with J gene TRBJ2-7; D is perhaps TRBD1 (5 bases). This clonotype was sampled from a boy under two years old who had a stem cell transplant for acute myeloid leukemia, so the T cells may come from the graft donor. This sample comprised PBMCs, mostly from graft donor cells, obtained 360 days after TCRalphabeta/CD19-depleted stem cell transplant. This CDR3 reads CSALVRAYEQYV. CDR3 nucleotides: TGCAGTGCCCTGGTCAGGGCCTACGAGCAGTACGTC.